This T cell receptor beta chain was profiled in a study of blood T cell repertoires in COVID-19. The wider study: COVID-19 samples, acute and convalescent, were from the United States, Italy and Spain. The cDNA or gDNA used as material had been derived from T cells, B-cell-depleted T cells, or PBMCs.

The CDR3 spans 14 residues. Germline CDR1 reads MDHEN; CDR2 reads SYDVKM. V lost 7 bases, J lost 3 bases, and 15 bases lay in between. Original processing notes: Reference gene primer amplification gave nucleated cell count estimates. Method: immunoSEQ multiplex PCR; TCRdb's copy keeps in-frame clones and lacks some. The V and J calls and clone size were taken over from that table, and D and trimming were inferred from the DNA. The sample has tens of thousands of clones; almost 85% are singletons. This rearrangement joins TRBV28 to TRBJ1-1; unclear D gene. The material sequenced was peripheral blood. This sequence was found in a woman of 80 years or more with acute or convalescent COVID-19. The CDR3 DNA sequence: TGTGCCAGCACCCGGCGGGGTGGTCACACTGAAGCTTTCTTT. This codes for CASTRRGGHTEAFF.